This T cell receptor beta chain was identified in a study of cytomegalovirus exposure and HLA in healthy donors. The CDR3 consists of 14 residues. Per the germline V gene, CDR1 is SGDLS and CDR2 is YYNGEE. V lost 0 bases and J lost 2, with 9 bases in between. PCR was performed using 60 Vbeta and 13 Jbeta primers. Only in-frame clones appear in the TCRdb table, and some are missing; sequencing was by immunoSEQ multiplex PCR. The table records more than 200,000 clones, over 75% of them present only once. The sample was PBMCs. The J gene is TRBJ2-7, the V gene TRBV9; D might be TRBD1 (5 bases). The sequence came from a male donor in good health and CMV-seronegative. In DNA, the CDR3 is TGTGCCAGCAGCGTAGCAGGGTTTACCTACGAGCAGTACTTC. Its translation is CASSVAGFTYEQYF.